This TCR beta chain was sequenced for a study of cytomegalovirus exposure and HLA in healthy donors. Study findings and constraints: Donors belonging to an Asian-associated ancestry cluster reportedly showed fewer N-insertions in productive TCRs than the roughly 700-donor mean, according to what a later analysis found. An observed cluster of highly shared sequence variants was recorded as a likely sequencing artifact.

Each donor was nominally healthy when sampled (though unrecorded immune exposures were likely). Comment on this clone: Its antigen remains unidentified.

PCR amplification relied on 60 Vbeta primers (plus 13 Jbeta primers). Sequencing used immunoSEQ multiplex PCR; TCRdb keeps in-frame clones, though not all of them. This table holds 77,000 or so clones, roughly 75% found once. V shed 6 bases, J shed 6 bases, and the junction held 4 bases outside the gene matches. Germline V gene data show CDR1 as KGHSH and CDR2 as LQKENI. CDR3 length equals 12 residues. The sample was PBMCs. V usage is TRBV18 and J usage is TRBJ2-7; 8 positions match TRBD1. This clonotype originated in a woman between 35 and 50 years old in good health and CMV-seronegative. CDR3 amino acids: CASSSDRGEQYF. The DNA of the CDR3 is TGTGCCAGCTCCTCAGACAGGGGCGAGCAGTACTTC.